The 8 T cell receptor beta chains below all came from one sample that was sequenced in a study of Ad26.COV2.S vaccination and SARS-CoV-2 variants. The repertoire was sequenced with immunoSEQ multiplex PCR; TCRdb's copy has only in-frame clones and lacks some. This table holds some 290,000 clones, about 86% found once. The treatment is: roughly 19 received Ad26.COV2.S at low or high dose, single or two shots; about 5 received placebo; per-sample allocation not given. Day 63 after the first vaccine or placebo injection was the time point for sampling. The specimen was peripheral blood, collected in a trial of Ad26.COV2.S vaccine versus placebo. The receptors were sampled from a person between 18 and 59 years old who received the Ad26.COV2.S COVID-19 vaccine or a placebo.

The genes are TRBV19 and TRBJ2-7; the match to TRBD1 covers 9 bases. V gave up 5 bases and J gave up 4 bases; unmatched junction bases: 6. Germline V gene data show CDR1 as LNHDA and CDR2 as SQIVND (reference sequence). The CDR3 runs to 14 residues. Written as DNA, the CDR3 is TGTGCCAGTAGTGCCGGACAGGGGAAATACGAGCAGTACTTC. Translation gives CASSAGQGKYEQYF.

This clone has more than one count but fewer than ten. The CDR3 region is CASSSTGGLNTGELFF. The CDR3 DNA reads as TGCGCCAGCAGCTCTACAGGGGGCTTGAACACCGGGGAGCTGTTTTTT. This chain connects TRBV5-1 to TRBJ2-2; 9 bases are shared with TRBD1. The CDR3 runs 16 residues. Germline assignment: CDR1 SGHRS and CDR2 YFSETQ. Trimming at V came to 3 bases and at J to 1 base, leaving 4 bases not matched to a gene.

In DNA form, the CDR3 reads TGTGCCAGTATCAACTCCGCCGGGTCCAAAAACATTCAGTACTTC. Amino acids: CASINSAGSKNIQYF. The rearrangement joins TRBV19 to TRBJ2-4; D call uncertain. The CDR3 is 15 residues long. V was cut by 7 bases and J by 2 bases, with 15 bases left in between. Germline V gene data show CDR1 as LNHDA and CDR2 as SQIVND (reference sequence). Full variable domain (outside the CDR3, taken from reference TRBV19 and TRBJ2-4): DGGITQSPKYLFRKEGQNVTLSCEQNLNHDAMYWYRQDPGQGLRLIYYSQIVNDFQKGDIAEGYSVSREKKESFPLTVTSAQKNPTAFYLCASINSAGSKNIQYFGAGTRLSVL.

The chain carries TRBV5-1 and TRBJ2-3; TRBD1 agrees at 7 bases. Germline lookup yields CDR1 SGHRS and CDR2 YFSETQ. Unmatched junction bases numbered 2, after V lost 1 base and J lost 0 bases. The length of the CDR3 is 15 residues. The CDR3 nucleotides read TGCGCCAGCAGCTTGCCGGGACAGAGCACAGATACGCAGTATTTT. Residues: CASSLPGQSTDTQYF.

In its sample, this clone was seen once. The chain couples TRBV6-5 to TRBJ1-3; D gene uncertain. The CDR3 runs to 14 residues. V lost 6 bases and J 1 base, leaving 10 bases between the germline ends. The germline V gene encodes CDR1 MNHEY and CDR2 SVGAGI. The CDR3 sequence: CASRPGLSGNTIYF. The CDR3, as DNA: TGTGCCAGCAGGCCAGGTTTATCTGGAAACACCATATATTTT.

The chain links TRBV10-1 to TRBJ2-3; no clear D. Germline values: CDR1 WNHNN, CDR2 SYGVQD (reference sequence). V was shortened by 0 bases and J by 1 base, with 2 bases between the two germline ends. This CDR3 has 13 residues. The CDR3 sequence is CASSESRTDTQYF. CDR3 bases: TGCGCCAGCAGTGAGTCGCGCACAGATACGCAGTATTTT.

The CDR3 region is CASTLLGNTEAFF. CDR3 in DNA: TGTGCCAGCACACTCCTCGGGAACACTGAAGCTTTCTTT. This chain uses TRBV2 with TRBJ1-1; D is ambiguous. The CDR3 length is 13 residues. In germline, CDR1 is SNHLY, CDR2 FYNNEI. V was clipped by 7 bases and J by 1 base, with 10 bases between them.

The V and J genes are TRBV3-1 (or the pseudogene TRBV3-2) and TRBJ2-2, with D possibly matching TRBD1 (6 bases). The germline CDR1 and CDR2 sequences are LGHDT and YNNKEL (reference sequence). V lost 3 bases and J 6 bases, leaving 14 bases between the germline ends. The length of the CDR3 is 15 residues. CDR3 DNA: TGTGCCAGCAGCCATCTGCAGGGGTTGGCCGGGGAGCTGTTTTTT. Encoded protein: CASSHLQGLAGELFF.